Below are 18 T cell receptor beta chains sequenced from a single sample in a study of brain T cells in children with intractable seizures. Sample time point: blood from clinic visit 5 months post-surgery; TSC patient then seizure free. This table comes from immunoSEQ multiplex PCR, and its TCRdb copy is limited to in-frame clones, with some not included. This sample carries about 350,000 clones, approximately 93% of them seen once, and the ten largest clones take 5% to 7%. The sequences come from peripheral blood, collected 4 to 6 months after surgery. The origin of the receptors is a boy under two years old with tuberous sclerosis and intractable seizures.

V is TRBV7-9 and J is TRBJ1-1, with D perhaps matching TRBD1 (5 bases). Germline CDR1 is SEHNR and CDR2 is FQNEAQ (reference sequence). This CDR3 spans 12 amino acids. Trimming pared 2 bases from V and 7 bases from J, leaving 8 bases between. The CDR3 reads CASSLSQGEAFF. The CDR3 DNA follows: TGTGCCAGCAGCTTATCTCAGGGTGAAGCTTTCTTT.

This chain connects TRBV13 to TRBJ2-5; the D gene is possibly TRBD1 (5 bases). The CDR3 extends over 14 amino acids. Germline V gene data show CDR1 as PRHDT and CDR2 as FYEKMQ (reference sequence). The ends were cut back, 1 base at V and 3 bases at J, with 9 bases in the middle. CDR3 residues: CASSLDRLKETQYF. CDR3 DNA sequence: TGTGCCAGCAGCTTAGACAGGTTAAAAGAGACCCAGTACTTC.

As DNA, the CDR3 is TGTGCCTCCTGGGGTCGTAGCAATCAGCCCCAGCATTTT. Protein sequence: CASWGRSNQPQHF. V gene TRBV6-6 combines with J gene TRBJ1-5, with unresolved D. The germline V and J ends were trimmed by 11 bases and 0 bases, with 11 bases remaining between them. CDR1 MNHNY and CDR2 SVGAGI come from the germline V gene (reference sequence). This CDR3 is built from 13 residues.

Details on this clone: The same CDR3 is also encoded by other DNA sequences in this sample. The chain combines TRBV4-2 with TRBJ2-7, with 8 bases lining up with TRBD2. The CDR3 extends over 14 amino acids. CDR1 is LGHNA and CDR2 is YNFKEQ in the germline V gene. V trimming: 1 base; J trimming: 4 bases; junction bases outside the gene matches: 3. The CDR3 region is CASSQGGGGYEQYF. The CDR3 bases are TGTGCCAGCAGCCAAGGGGGCGGGGGGTACGAGCAGTACTTC.

The V gene is TRBV28, the J gene TRBJ2-6; perhaps TRBD1 as D (6 bases). From germline, CDR1 is MDHEN and CDR2 SYDVKM. Trimming pared 5 bases from V and 0 bases from J, leaving 14 bases between. The CDR3 has 17 residues. CDR3 nucleotides: TGTGCCAGCAGTACTCCGGGACAACGCTCTGGGGCCAACGTCCTGACTTTC. Amino acid sequence: CASSTPGQRSGANVLTF. Using reference TRBV28 and TRBJ2-6 for the parts outside the CDR3, the full variable domain is DVKVTQSSRYLVKRTGEKVFLECVQDMDHENMFWYRQDPGLGLRLIYFSYDVKMKEKGDIPEGYSVSREKKERFSLILESASTNQTSMYLCASSTPGQRSGANVLTFGAGSRLTVL.

Only one count was recorded for this clone. This chain links TRBV13 with TRBJ2-3, with 9 bases lining up with TRBD1. V was clipped by 4 bases and J by 0 bases; unmatched bases: 8. The V gene's germline CDR1 is PRHDT and CDR2 FYEKMQ (reference sequence). The CDR3 runs to 17 residues. The CDR3 reads CASSYRTGTGSTDTQYF. The CDR3 bases are TGTGCCAGCAGCTACCGGACGGGGACAGGGAGCACAGATACGCAGTATTTT.

The V gene is TRBV10-3, the J gene TRBJ2-6; TRBD1 matches at 8 bases. Losses at the gene ends were 4 bases for V and 2 bases for J; bases not matched to a gene: 4. Germline lookup yields CDR1 ENHRY and CDR2 SYGVKD. This CDR3 has 16 amino acids. CDR3 residues: CAISATTGAGANVLTF. CDR3 coding DNA: TGTGCCATCAGTGCGACGACAGGGGCTGGGGCCAACGTCCTGACTTTC.

The rearrangement links TRBV7-2 to TRBJ1-1, with D possibly being TRBD1 (5 bases). The CDR3 loop spans 13 amino acids. CDR1 SGHTA and CDR2 FQGNSA come from the germline V gene. Trimming cost V 0 bases and J 9 bases, with 11 bases left between them. The CDR3 nucleotides read TGTGCCAGCAGCTTAGCGGAGGGGACCCAAGCTTTCTTT. As protein: CASSLAEGTQAFF. The full variable domain, rest sourced from reference TRBV7-2 and TRBJ1-1, is GAGVSQSPSNKVTEKGKDVELRCDPISGHTALYWYRQSLGQGLEFLIYFQGNSAPDKSGLPSDRFSAERTGGSVSTLTIQRTQQEDSAVYLCASSLAEGTQAFFGQGTRLTVV.

The V and J genes are TRBV7-3 and TRBJ2-1, with a weak D call TRBD1 (5 bases). This CDR3 region has 16 residues. Trimming took 6 bases from V and 1 from J, leaving 16 bases between them. CDR1 is SGHTA, CDR2 FQGTGA, per germline. The CDR3 sequence is CASSISRTLSYNEQFF. The CDR3, as DNA: TGTGCCAGCAGTATAAGCCGGACACTGTCCTACAATGAGCAGTTCTTC.

The sample holds one count of this clone. The V call is TRBV13, the J call TRBJ1-1; D is possibly TRBD1 (5 bases). The CDR3 sequence is 19 residues long. The V end lost 4 bases, the J end lost 1 base, and 25 bases lay between the germline ends. In germline, CDR1 is PRHDT, CDR2 FYEKMQ (reference sequence). In DNA form, the CDR3 reads TGTGCCAGCAGCTCCACCCTAATCAGGACGGGGCGGACGAACACTGAAGCTTTCTTT. It encodes CASSSTLIRTGRTNTEAFF.

This chain joins TRBV25-1 and TRBJ2-7, with 8 bases fitting TRBD1. The CDR3 covers 15 residues. Trimming removed 3 bases from V and 4 bases from J; junction bases left unmatched: 8. Germline values: CDR1 MGHDK, CDR2 SYGVNS. The CDR3 loop is CASSELRGQSYEQYF. CDR3 DNA sequence: TGTGCCAGCAGTGAGCTCAGGGGGCAAAGTTACGAGCAGTACTTC.

The chain combines TRBV10-3 with TRBJ1-2, with 7 bases lining up with TRBD1. Germline lookup yields CDR1 ENHRY and CDR2 SYGVKD. This CDR3 has 13 amino acids. J gave up 3 bases and V 5 bases, and 3 bases lay outside the gene matches. The CDR3, as DNA: TGTGCCATCAGTTCCGGGACAGACTATGGCTACACCTTC. This codes for CAISSGTDYGYTF.

The rearrangement joins TRBV9 to TRBJ2-1; D is perhaps TRBD1 or TRBD2 (5 bases each). CDR1 is SGDLS and CDR2 is YYNGEE in the germline V gene. With 0 bases removed from V and 0 bases from J, the gap between germline ends came to 19 bases. The CDR3 is 19 residues long. CDR3 bases: TGTGCCAGCAGCGTAGGTTCGCGATCCGGGACGAACTCCTACAATGAGCAGTTCTTC. Encoded protein: CASSVGSRSGTNSYNEQFF.

This chain connects TRBV9 to TRBJ1-1; TRBD1 is a possible D gene (5 bases). Germline values: CDR1 SGDLS, CDR2 YYNGEE. V lost 4 bases to trimming and J lost 1 base, with 14 bases between them. There are 15 residues in the CDR3. The chain's CDR3 is CASSPPGPRNTEAFF. Written as DNA, the CDR3 is TGTGCCAGCAGCCCACCGGGACCGAGGAACACTGAAGCTTTCTTT.

V usage is TRBV25-1 and J usage is TRBJ1-3; D is perhaps TRBD1 (5 bases). The CDR3 covers 13 residues. Germline values: CDR1 MGHDK, CDR2 SYGVNS. Trimming took 7 bases from V and 3 from J, leaving 10 bases between them. In DNA, the CDR3 is TGTGCCAGCACAGGGTTAGGTGGAAACACCATATATTTT. Its protein product is CASTGLGGNTIYF.

The chain combines TRBV7-9 with TRBJ2-1; 9 bases match TRBD1. CDR3 length equals 17 residues. The V and J ends lost 4 bases and 2 bases, in that order; junction bases with no gene match: 9. CDR1 and CDR2 from the germline V gene are SEHNR and FQNEAQ (reference sequence). The CDR3 DNA reads TGTGCCAGCAGCTCAGCACACAGGGGGCAAACCTACAATGAGCAGTTCTTC. This codes for CASSSAHRGQTYNEQFF.

The chain carries TRBV14 and TRBJ2-5; 9 nucleotides align to TRBD1. CDR3 length equals 15 residues. With 3 bases clipped from V and 5 bases from J, the junction kept 7 bases outside the gene matches. CDR1 and CDR2 from the germline V gene are SGHDN and FVKESK. This chain's CDR3 is CASSQGTGGKETQYF. The CDR3 DNA is TGTGCCAGCAGCCAGGGAACAGGGGGCAAGGAGACCCAGTACTTC. Full variable domain (missing parts from reference TRBV14 and TRBJ2-5): EAGVTQFPSHSVIEKGQTVTLRCDPISGHDNLYWYRRVMGKEIKFLLHFVKESKQDESGMPNNRFLAERTGGTYSTLKVQPAELEDSGVYFCASSQGTGGKETQYFGPGTRLLVL.

This chain links TRBV7-2 with TRBJ1-2; D possibly corresponds to TRBD1 (5 bases). This CDR3 region has 15 residues. V was trimmed by 2 bases and J by 4 bases, leaving 14 bases between them. The germline CDR1 and CDR2 sequences are SGHTA and FQGNSA. CDR3 in DNA: TGTGCCAGCAGCTTATCATTGGGGGGAATCTATGGCTACACCTTC. Its protein is CASSLSLGGIYGYTF.